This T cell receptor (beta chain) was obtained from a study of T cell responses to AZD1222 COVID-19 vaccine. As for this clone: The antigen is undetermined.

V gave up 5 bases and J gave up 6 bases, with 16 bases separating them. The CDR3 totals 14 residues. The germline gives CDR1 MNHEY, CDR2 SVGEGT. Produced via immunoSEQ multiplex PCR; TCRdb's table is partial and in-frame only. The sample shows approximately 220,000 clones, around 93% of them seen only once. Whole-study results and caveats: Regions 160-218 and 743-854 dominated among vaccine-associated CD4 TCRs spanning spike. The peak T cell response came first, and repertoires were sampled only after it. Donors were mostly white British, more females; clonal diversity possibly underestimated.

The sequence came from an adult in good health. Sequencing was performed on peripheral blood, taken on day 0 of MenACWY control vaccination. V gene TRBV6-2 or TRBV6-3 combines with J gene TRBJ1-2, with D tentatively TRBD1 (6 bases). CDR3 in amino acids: CASSRSGGRDGYTF. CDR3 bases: TGTGCCAGCAGTCGAAGTGGGGGCAGGGATGGCTACACCTTC.